This entry concerns a single T cell receptor beta chain. Its antigen is still unknown. Unique molecular identifiers were present on the cDNA, and a universal primer site came from template switching. Each CDR3 protein gets one entry after TCRdb re-called the 5' RACE reads with MiXCR. The table shows 500,000 or so distinct CDR3 sequences, with approximately 22% occurring only once. This sample stems from a study of identical twins. Study findings and constraints: Excess sharing by twins proved weaker in beta out-of-frame sequences. Models underestimated how often monozygotic twins shared out-of-frame TCR alpha.

In addition, the sample was reused for a study of T cells expressing NK-cell markers.

This clonotype was sampled from a woman aged 18 to 35 in good health. Sequenced sample: CD4+ T cells sorted from blood.

The chain's CDR3 is CASSDQIGVAGNTIYF. CDR3 nucleotides: TGTGCCAGCAGTGATCAAATTGGCGTGGCTGGAAACACCATATATTTT. V and J are TRBV12-3 or TRBV12-4 and TRBJ1-3; no clear D gene. The CDR3 consists of 16 residues. V lost 5 bases to trimming and J lost 2 bases, with 16 bases between them.